This TCR beta chain was captured by sequencing in a study of shared clonotypes between healthy human individuals. Deep-level running was used for the assay. Several immunoSEQ plates received, in even portions, the genomic DNA of each subset. Sequencing used immunoSEQ multiplex PCR; TCRdb keeps in-frame clones, though not all of them. In the table there are about 490,000 clones, less than 80% of which are singletons. With regard to this clone: Its specificity is not known.

This CDR3 contains 15 residues. CDR1 and CDR2 from the germline V gene are SGHTA and FQGNSA. The V gene end was trimmed by 1 base and the J gene end by 4 bases; junction bases not matched to a gene: 4. All participating donors were Caucasian adults from Nashville, Tennessee. Study observations and caveats: Blood was the only sampled material, and tissue repertoires likely differ.

The clonotype comes from a woman aged 40 to 49 in good health. Some clones in this sample may be carry-over from other donors' samples. Sequences were obtained from PBMCs. The chain employs TRBV7-2 and TRBJ2-1; TRBD1 matches at 7 bases. DNA for the CDR3: TGTGCCAGCAGCTTAGGGGCAGGGGGTTACAATGAGCAGTTCTTC. Amino acid sequence: CASSLGAGGYNEQFF.